The entry below describes one T cell receptor (beta chain). What it binds is unknown. This CDR3 is built from 13 residues. Germline V gene data show CDR1 as SGHNT and CDR2 as YYREEE (reference sequence). The V end was cut by 0 bases, the J end by 11 bases, with 12 bases between. Clones were sequenced by immunoSEQ multiplex PCR, and TCRdb holds only the in-frame ones, with some missing. The data hold some 110,000 clones, with more than 75% observed a single time. The sample originates from a study of T cell responses to AZD1222 COVID-19 vaccine. Study-wide results and limits: When two AZD1222 doses had been given, Spike-specific TCR breadth and depth rose.

J is TRBJ2-1 and V is TRBV5-4; possibly TRBD1 for D (6 bases). This clonotype was sampled from an adult in good health. Sequenced here: peripheral blood, sampled on day 0 of AZD1222 vaccination. Written as DNA, the CDR3 is TGTGCCAGCAGCTTGGAGGGGGTAGTTAAGCAGTTCTTC. This encodes CASSLEGVVKQFF.